This entry features one T cell receptor beta chain sequence. Here immunoSEQ multiplex PCR was the method, and the copy in TCRdb shows in-frame clones only, minus some. The table has about 2.5 million clones, roughly 90% seen once. These data originate in a study of shared clonotypes between healthy human individuals. There are 16 residues in the CDR3. From germline, CDR1 is SGHVS and CDR2 FQNEAQ. V gave up 1 base and J gave up 5 bases; unmatched junction bases: 9. This clonotype originated in a man aged 18 to 29 in good health. Some clones in this sample may be carry-over from other donors' samples. What was sequenced was naive CD4+ T cells from PBMCs. Subset here: CD45RA+ positively selected. The chain employs TRBV7-8 and TRBJ2-7, with 9 bases matching TRBD1. The CDR3 is CASSLVPGQGGDEQYF. CDR3 in DNA: TGTGCCAGCAGCTTAGTCCCGGGACAGGGAGGCGACGAGCAGTACTTC. Looking up the rest from reference TRBV7-8 and TRBJ2-7 gives the full variable domain: GAGVSQSPRYKVAKRGQDVALRCDPISGHVSLFWYQQALGQGPEFLTYFQNEAQLDKSGLPSDRFFAERPEGSVSTLKIQRTQQEDSAVYLCASSLVPGQGGDEQYFGPGTRLTVT.